Listed below are T cell receptor beta chains from one sample, sequenced in a study of T cell changes during pregnancy in multiple sclerosis. Profiling relied on immunoSEQ multiplex PCR, and the TCRdb table lists in-frame clones only, not all of them. The sample records about 51,000 clones, approximately 94% being singletons. The material sequenced was CD4+ T cells from peripheral blood mononuclear cells, taken in the second trimester of pregnancy. These receptors all stem from a female donor with multiple sclerosis, enrolled in a pregnancy study. Both conserved end residues are part of each CDR3. D genes are given only for firm matches. Some rows have no size entry. The others give once, few or many, or a class for an expanded clone.

>TRBJ2-7|-|TRBV4-2|-
CASSQERSGLTYEQYF
TGTGCCAGCAGCCAAGAACGGAGCGGACTAACCTACGAGCAGTACTTC
>TRBJ1-5|-|TRBV7-2|-
CASSPRGGLGNQPQHF
TGTGCCAGCAGCCCCAGGGGCGGGTTGGGCAATCAGCCCCAGCATTTT
>TRBJ2-2|-|TRBV5-1|-
CASSSKNTGELFF
TGCGCCAGCAGCTCTAAAAACACCGGGGAGCTGTTTTTT
>TRBJ1-5|-|TRBV4-3|-
CASSQDNFSNQPQHF
TGCGCCAGCAGCCAAGACAATTTTAGCAATCAGCCCCAGCATTTT
>TRBJ1-1|few|TRBV15|TRBD1
CAVRDRGVSRAFF
TGTGCCGTCCGGGACAGGGGTGTGTCCCGGGCTTTCTTT
>TRBJ1-1|-|TRBV18|-
CASSPLPMRNTEAFF
TGTGCCAGCTCACCCTTACCAATGCGGAACACTGAAGCTTTCTTT
>TRBJ2-2|-|TRBV27|TRBD1
CASSLAGQGNTGELFF
TGTGCCAGCAGTTTAGCGGGACAGGGGAACACCGGGGAGCTGTTTTTT
>TRBJ1-4|-|TRBV4-3|-
CASSQDPGRETNEKLFF
TGCGCCAGCAGCCAAGATCCCGGGAGGGAAACTAATGAAAAACTGTTTTTT
>TRBJ1-6|-|TRBV6-4|-
CASAVSYNSPLHF
TGTGCCAGTGCGGTGTCCTATAATTCACCCCTCCACTTT
>TRBJ1-2|-|TRBV7-2|TRBD1
CASSWRDSYGYTF
TGTGCCAGCAGCTGGAGGGACAGCTATGGCTACACCTTC
>TRBJ1-4|-|TRBV10-3|TRBD1
CAISESSPRDRGLNEKLFF
TGTGCCATCAGTGAGTCAAGCCCCCGGGACAGGGGACTTAATGAAAAACTGTTTTTT
>TRBJ2-4|-|TRBV5-1|-
CASSPLGPRAKNIQYF
TGCGCCAGCTCCCCGTTGGGGCCTAGAGCCAAAAACATTCAGTACTTC
>TRBJ2-2|-|TRBV7-3|-
CASSYSNGELFF
TGTGCCAGCAGCTACTCCAACGGGGAGCTGTTTTTT
>TRBJ2-5|-|TRBV14|-
CASSRQVQETQYF
TGTGCCAGCAGCAGACAGGTTCAAGAGACCCAGTACTTC
>TRBJ2-5|-|TRBV4-1|TRBD2
CASSMRLAGQETQYF
TGCGCCAGCAGCATGCGACTAGCGGGGCAAGAGACCCAGTACTTC
>TRBJ2-5|-|TRBV11-2|-
CASSLGDQETQYF
TGTGCCAGCAGCTTAGGAGACCAAGAGACCCAGTACTTC
>TRBJ1-5|-|TRBV2|TRBD1
CASSGTGMVQHF
TGTGCCAGCAGTGGGACAGGGATGGTCCAGCATTTT
>TRBJ2-3|-|TRBV7-2|TRBD2
CASSSGTSGGADTQYF
TGTGCCAGCAGCTCTGGGACTAGCGGGGGGGCAGATACGCAGTATTTT
>TRBJ2-2|-|TRBV5-5|TRBD2
CASSFLPGTGGNTGELFF
TGTGCCAGCAGCTTCTTACCCGGGACGGGGGGAAACACCGGGGAGCTGTTTTTT
>TRBJ1-1|-|TRBV14|-
CASSRLSGVNTEAFF
TGTGCCAGCAGCCGATTGTCAGGGGTGAACACTGAAGCTTTCTTT
>TRBJ1-6|-|TRBV6-6|-
CASWDNSRGNSPLHF
TGTGCCAGCTGGGACAACTCTAGGGGTAATTCACCCCTCCACTTT
>TRBJ2-3|-|TRBV7-6|TRBD1
CASSLTQGASTDTQYF
TGTGCCAGCAGCTTAACACAGGGGGCCAGCACAGATACGCAGTATTTT
>TRBJ2-2|-|TRBV29-1|TRBD1
CSVPGQGGTGELFF
TGCAGCGTGCCGGGACAGGGGGGCACCGGGGAGCTGTTTTTT
>TRBJ1-3|-|TRBV2|TRBD1
CASSPGQVSGNTIYF
TGTGCCAGCAGCCCCGGACAGGTCTCTGGAAACACCATATATTTT
>TRBJ1-1|-|TRBV6-1|TRBD1
CASTRNTGESEAFF
TGTGCCAGCACCAGAAACACAGGGGAATCTGAAGCTTTCTTT
>TRBJ1-2|-|TRBV6-5|-
CASSSPGTNYGYTF
TGTGCCAGCAGTAGTCCCGGGACAAACTATGGCTACACCTTC
>TRBJ2-5|-|TRBV9|TRBD1
CASNADRGGETQYF
TGTGCCAGCAACGCCGACAGGGGGGGAGAGACCCAGTACTTC
>TRBJ1-2|-|TRBV19|TRBD1
CAGRQGTDYGYTF
TGTGCCGGAAGACAGGGGACCGACTATGGCTACACCTTC
>TRBJ1-2|-|TRBV9|-
CASSGNRVGYTF
TGTGCCAGCAGCGGAAACAGGGTTGGCTACACCTTC
>TRBJ1-2|-|TRBV7-3|TRBD1
CASSPDRGYGYTF
TGTGCCAGCAGTCCGGACAGGGGGTATGGCTACACCTTC
>TRBJ2-5|-|TRBV29-1|TRBD1
CSLRRDREETQYF
TGCAGCCTCCGCCGGGACAGGGAAGAGACCCAGTACTTC
>TRBJ2-5|-|TRBV2|TRBD1
CASSSPQGIRQETQYF
TGTGCCAGCAGTTCGCCACAGGGGATCCGCCAAGAGACCCAGTACTTC
>TRBJ1-4|-|TRBV18|-
CASSHRAIINEKLFF
TGTGCCAGCTCACACCGCGCGATTATCAATGAAAAACTGTTTTTT
>TRBJ2-5|-|TRBV7-9|-
CASSLFGAAVLQETQYF
TGTGCCAGCAGCTTATTTGGTGCGGCAGTACTACAAGAGACCCAGTACTTC
>TRBJ2-7|-|TRBV5-4|-
CASSLGGFSYEQYF
TGTGCCAGCAGTCTCGGCGGGTTCTCCTACGAGCAGTACTTC
>TRBJ2-3|-|TRBV7-9|TRBD2
CASSLLAGGTDTQYF
TGTGCCAGCAGCTTACTAGCGGGGGGTACGGATACGCAGTATTTT
>TRBJ1-2|-|TRBV29-1|-
CSVEDALRQVSTF
TGCAGCGTTGAAGATGCCTTGAGACAGGTCTCCACCTTC
>TRBJ2-3|-|TRBV29-1|TRBD2
CSVRQRGGVDTQYF
TGCAGCGTTCGACAGCGGGGGGGCGTAGATACGCAGTATTTT
>TRBJ2-3|-|TRBV5-6|-
CASSLRIIVGTDTQYF
TGTGCCAGCAGCCTACGTATTATTGTGGGCACAGATACGCAGTATTTT
>TRBJ1-2|once|TRBV4-3|-
CASSQVVMGFGGVFGYTF
TGCGCCAGCAGCCAAGTCGTAATGGGCTTCGGGGGGGTTTTTGGCTACACCTTC
>TRBJ1-3|-|TRBV9|-
CASSVGQNSGNTIYF
TGTGCCAGCAGCGTAGGACAAAACTCTGGAAACACCATATATTTT
>TRBJ1-6|-|TRBV15|-
CATSSPDSPLHF
TGTGCCACCAGCAGCCCCGATTCACCCCTCCACTTT
>TRBJ2-3|-|TRBV5-1|-
CASSPEVTHCHPITDTQYF
TGCGCCAGCAGCCCGGAGGTAACTCACTGCCATCCCATCACAGATACGCAGTATTTT
>TRBJ2-2|-|TRBV9|TRBD2
CASSPGGAGRRTGELFF
TGTGCCAGCAGCCCCGGGGGGGCGGGGAGGAGAACCGGGGAGCTGTTTTTT
>TRBJ1-2|-|TRBV6-5|-
CASRSPGQNYGYTF
TGTGCCAGCAGGTCTCCAGGACAGAACTATGGCTACACCTTC